This T cell receptor (beta chain) was found in a study of T-cell memory formation after mild COVID-19. Study background: TCR clustering was largely donor specific.

TCRdb recomputed calls from the 5' RACE reads with MiXCR, one row per CDR3 protein. Among over 300,000 distinct CDR3 sequences listed, around a fifth were seen once. The germline CDR1 and CDR2 sequences are SGHVS and FNYEAQ. This CDR3 is built from 13 residues. Trimming pared 2 bases from V and 7 bases from J, leaving 11 bases between. This clonotype was recorded only once. This chain joins TRBV7-6 and TRBJ1-1, with D unresolved. The specimen sequenced was PBMCs or a T cell subset sorted from them (not recorded which). This TCR was recovered from a man in his late teens or twenties who had mild COVID-19 (a few samples of this study predate the infection). Cell type and time point are not known. CDR3 amino acids: CASSLRGSVEAFF. CDR3 nucleotide sequence: TGTGCCAGCAGCTTACGAGGGTCGGTTGAAGCTTTCTTT.